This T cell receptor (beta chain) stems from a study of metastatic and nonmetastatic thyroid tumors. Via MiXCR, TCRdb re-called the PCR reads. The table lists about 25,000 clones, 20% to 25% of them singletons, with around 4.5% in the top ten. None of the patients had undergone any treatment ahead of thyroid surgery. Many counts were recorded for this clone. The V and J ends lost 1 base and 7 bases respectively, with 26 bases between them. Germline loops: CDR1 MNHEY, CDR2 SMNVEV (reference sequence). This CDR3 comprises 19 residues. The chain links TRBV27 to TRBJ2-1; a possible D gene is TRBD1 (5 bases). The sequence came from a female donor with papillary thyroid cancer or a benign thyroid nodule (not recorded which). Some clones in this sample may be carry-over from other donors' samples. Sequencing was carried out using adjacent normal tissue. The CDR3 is CASSLYSYRAGLPKNEQFF. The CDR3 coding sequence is TGTGCCAGCAGTTTATATTCCTACCGGGCAGGGCTTCCTAAGAATGAGCAGTTCTTC.